These 5 T cell receptor beta chains were sequenced from one sample in a study of regulatory T cells in long-lasting Graves disease. Stated time point: persistent/refractory GD, antithyroid drugs over 5 years with positive TRAb. Scientists built the TCR library using RNA that was extracted from PBMCs. HTBI primers from iRepertoire and Arm-PCR of CDR3 regions yielded the TCR beta libraries. Via MiXCR, TCRdb re-called the multiplex PCR reads, giving one row per CDR3 protein. The sample lists almost 350,000 distinct CDR3 sequences, about 19% occurring once. The sequencing used peripheral blood mononuclear cells (PBMCs), collected when the disease was refractory, from a patient treated with antithyroid drugs. The receptors were gathered from a female donor with Graves disease.

This clonotype came up a few times. A junction end diverges from the germline sequence, so it may reflect a read error. This chain uses TRBV3-1 with TRBJ2-7; TRBD2 aligns across 7 bases. Germline V CDR1 and CDR2: LGHDT, YNNKEL (reference sequence). The CDR3 length is 11 residues. CDR3 nucleotide sequence: TGTGCCAGCCGACTCCGGGAGGCCCTTTCCTTC. This encodes CASRLREALSF.

This clonotype was observed a handful of times. This chain uses TRBV29-1 with TRBJ2-7, with D maybe TRBD2 (5 bases). Trimming removed 5 bases from V and 1 base from J, with 12 bases in between. The CDR3 length is 13 residues. Per germline, CDR1 SQVTM and CDR2 ANQGSEA. The CDR3 loop reads CSVRGRFSYEQYF. The CDR3 DNA is TGCAGCGTTAGAGGGCGGTTTTCCTACGAGCAGTACTTC.

This clonotype has ten or more counts. This chain links TRBV27 with TRBJ2-7; 9 bases are a match to TRBD1. The CDR3 is 15 amino acids. CDR1 and CDR2 from the germline V gene are MNHEY and SMNVEV (reference sequence). V dropped 3 bases and J dropped 5; count of bases not matched to a gene: 8. The CDR3 region is CASSLTGQGWHEQYF. The CDR3 region has the DNA TGTGCCAGCAGTTTGACCGGACAGGGGTGGCACGAGCAGTACTTC.

This rearrangement joins TRBV10-1 to TRBJ1-6; 7 nucleotides align to TRBD1. The germline V gene has CDR1 WNHNN and CDR2 SYGVQD (reference sequence). The CDR3 is 13 amino acids. J was trimmed by 14 bases and V by 5 bases; bases with no gene match: 9. The CDR3 here is CASSPTRGLTLHF. The DNA for the CDR3 is TGCGCCAGCAGTCCCACAAGGGGGCTCACCCTCCACTTT.

This clonotype was seen a few times. The chain links TRBV7-9 to TRBJ2-5; D unclear. Germline lookup yields CDR1 SEHNR and CDR2 FQNEAQ (reference sequence). Between the trimmed V and J ends, which lost 5 bases and 1 base, there was a span of 14 bases. This CDR3 comprises 15 residues. DNA for the CDR3: TGTGCCAGCAGCCCTACGAACCAATTCCAAGAGACCCAGTACTTC. It is translated as CASSPTNQFQETQYF.